This TCR beta chain is from a study of T cells after yellow fever vaccination. Findings and caveats of the study: FACS-sorted repertoires could harbor abundant contaminating bulk-population clonotypes.

The V gene end was trimmed by 2 bases and the J gene end by 5 bases; junction bases not matched to a gene: 2. CDR3 length: 14 amino acids. CDR1 LGHNA and CDR2 YSLEER come from the germline V gene. Concerning this clonotype: The antigen remains unidentified.

MiXCR was run by TCRdb on the 5' RACE reads, yielding one entry per CDR3 protein. The sample has 400,000 to 450,000 distinct CDR3 sequences, about 19% seen once. The receptor was derived from a man aged 18-30 years who received the YFV17D yellow fever vaccine. The chain combines TRBV4-3 with TRBJ1-2; 10 bases are shared with TRBD1. Sequenced here: PBMCs, sampled before the yellow fever booster vaccination. The CDR3 region has the DNA TGCGCCAGCAGCCAAAGGACAGGGGGGTATGGCTACACCTTC. Translated, it gives CASSQRTGGYGYTF.